Here is one T cell receptor beta chain with its context. This sample stems from a study of shared clonotypes between healthy human individuals. Original handling: As immunoSEQ supplied junction-only sequences (without quality scores), filtering differed. Method: immunoSEQ multiplex PCR; TCRdb's copy keeps in-frame clones and lacks some. That table furnishes V, J and clone size, whereas the DNA furnished D and trimming. This table holds around 2,000,000 clones, about 94% found once. The CDR3 is made up of 15 amino acids. V shed 4 bases and J 4 bases; nucleotides not matched to a gene: 8. In germline, CDR1 is SGHNT, CDR2 YYREEE (reference sequence). It was CD45RO-negative cells, positively selected for CCR7, that made up naive CD8 cells, with terminally differentiated effector memory CD45RA+ cells excluded.

This chain links TRBV5-4 with TRBJ2-1; TRBD1 matches 7 bases. Sequencing used naive CD8+ T cells sorted from blood. This TCR derives from a young man in good health. CDR3 bases: TGTGCCAGCAGCGAGGAGACAGGGATTTACAATGAGCAGTTCTTC. Its translation is CASSEETGIYNEQFF.